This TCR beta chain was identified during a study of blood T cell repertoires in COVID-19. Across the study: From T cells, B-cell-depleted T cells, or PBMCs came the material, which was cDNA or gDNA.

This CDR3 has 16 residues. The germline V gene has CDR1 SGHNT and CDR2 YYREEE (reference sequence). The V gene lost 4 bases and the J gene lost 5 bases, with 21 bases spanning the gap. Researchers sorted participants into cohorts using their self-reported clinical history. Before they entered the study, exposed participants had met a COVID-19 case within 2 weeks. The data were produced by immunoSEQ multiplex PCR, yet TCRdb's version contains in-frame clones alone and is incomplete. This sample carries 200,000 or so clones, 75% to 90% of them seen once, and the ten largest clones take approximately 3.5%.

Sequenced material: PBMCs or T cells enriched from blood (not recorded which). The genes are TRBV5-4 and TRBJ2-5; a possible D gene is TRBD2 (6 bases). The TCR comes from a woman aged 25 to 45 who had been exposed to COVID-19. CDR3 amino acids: CASSGGGGALRETQYF. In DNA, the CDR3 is TGTGCCAGCAGCGGGGGTGGCGGGGCCCTCCGGGAGACCCAGTACTTC.